What follows describes a single TCR beta chain. What this receptor recognizes is not known. There are no base qualities to consult, and no much larger clone falls within one base. The entry originates in a study of OX40 agonist ivuxolimab in advanced cancers. Notes on the research overall: Ivuxolimab, which targeted the costimulatory receptor OX40 (CD134), was an agonistic, fully human IgG2 monoclonal antibody. Peripheral TCRbeta sequencing was intended to test whether TCR sequence diversity was altered and clonal T-cell expansion was caused by ivuxolimab. Of the approximately 50 dose-escalation patients, hepatocellular carcinoma was present in approximately 20, melanoma in approximately 15, renal cell carcinoma in 9 and head and neck cancer in 9. Partial responses occurred in three dose-escalation patients, of whom one had hepatocellular carcinoma and two had cutaneous melanoma. The paper reports the monotherapy dose-escalation portion (N ≈ 52 patients) of the phase I ivuxolimab trial. Prior anti-PD-1, anti-PD-L1 or anti-CTLA-4 therapy was permitted, and 30% to 45% of dose-escalation patients had received checkpoint inhibitors. Intravenous ivuxolimab was administered to patients every 2 weeks at six dose levels: 0.01, 0.1, 0.3, 1.5, 3 and 10 mg/kg. The dose-escalation cohort was about 83% male with a mean age of approximately 60 years, ranging from about 20 to 85.

Counted from cysteine to phenylalanine, this CDR3 has 14 amino acids. The CDR3 DNA has 42 bases and is translated from base 1. CDR1 and CDR2 are read off the germline V gene as MRHNA and SNTAGT. The junction shows trimming of 0 bases on V and 6 bases on J, plus 9 bases between the germline ends. For sequencing of the TCRbeta CDR3 region, genomic DNA was extracted from the sorted cells. TCRbeta CDR3 regions were sequenced using the immunoSEQ Assay. The clones in this table, taken by TCRdb from immuneACCESS, are in-frame only. Not every clone is retained; where verified, under half of the shortfall comes from an unresolved V gene, and the cause of the rest is unknown. The sample table records fewer than 80,000 clones; more than 80% of these occur just once. Of the sample, about 5.6% falls within the top ten clones. Patients with a history of autoimmune disease or receiving systemic immunosuppression were excluded from the trial. Peripheral blood for TCR sequencing was collected from all dose cohorts at baseline, on cycle 4 day 1, and on cycle 7 day 1. The samples were drawn from a first-in-human, open-label, multicenter phase I dose-escalation trial of ivuxolimab. Adults with locally advanced or metastatic head and neck squamous cell, hepatocellular, melanoma or renal cell carcinoma were enrolled in the trial. CD4+ and CD8+ T cells were sorted separately from peripheral blood before TCR sequencing.

What the authors observed across the whole study: After ivuxolimab, expanded clones were on average more numerous among CD8+ T cells than among CD4+ T cells. Clonal expansion of both CD4+ and CD8+ blood T cells was observed from baseline to week 6 at doses 0.1 to 3.0 mg/kg. Low levels of normalized T-cell clonal expansion were also seen in some nonresponding patients. In the 0.1-3.0 mg/kg groups, partial responders had among the lowest normalized peripheral clonal expansion, particularly in CD8+ T cells. The antigen specificity of the clonally expanded peripheral T cells was not determined.

The sample consisted of CD4+ or CD8+ T cells sorted from blood, taken in a trial of the OX40 agonist ivuxolimab. The source of this sequence is an adult with an advanced solid tumor such as melanoma, head and neck, liver or kidney cancer. The chain links TRBV6-4 with TRBJ2-1, with no confidently assigned D gene. The nucleotide sequence reads TGTGCCAGCAGTGACTCTATCCCCCCCAATGAGCAGTTCTTC. It specifies CASSDSIPPNEQFF.